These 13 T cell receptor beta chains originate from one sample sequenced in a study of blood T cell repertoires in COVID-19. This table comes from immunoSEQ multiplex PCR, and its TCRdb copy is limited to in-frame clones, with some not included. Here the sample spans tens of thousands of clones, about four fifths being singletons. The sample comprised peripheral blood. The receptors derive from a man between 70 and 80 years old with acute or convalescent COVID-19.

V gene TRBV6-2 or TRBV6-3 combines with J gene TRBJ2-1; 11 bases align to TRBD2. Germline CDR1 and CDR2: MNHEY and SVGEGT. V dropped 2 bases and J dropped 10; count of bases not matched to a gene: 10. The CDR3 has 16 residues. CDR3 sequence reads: CASSYGETSGKTEQFF. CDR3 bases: TGTGCCAGCAGTTACGGAGAGACTAGCGGGAAGACGGAGCAGTTCTTC.

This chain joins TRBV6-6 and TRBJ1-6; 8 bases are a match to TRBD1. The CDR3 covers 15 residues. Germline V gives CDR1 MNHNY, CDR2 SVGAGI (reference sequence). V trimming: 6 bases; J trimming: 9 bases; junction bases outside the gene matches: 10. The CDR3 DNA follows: TGTGCCAGCAGCTCAGGACAGGGAGGAAGTTCACCCCTCCACTTT. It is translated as CASSSGQGGSSPLHF.

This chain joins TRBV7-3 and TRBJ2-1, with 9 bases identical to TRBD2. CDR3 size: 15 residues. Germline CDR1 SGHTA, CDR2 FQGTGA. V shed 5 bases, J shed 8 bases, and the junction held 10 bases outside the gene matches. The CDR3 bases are TGTGCCAGCAGCCCCGGGACTAGCTTAATGGATGAGCAGTTCTTC. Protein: CASSPGTSLMDEQFF.

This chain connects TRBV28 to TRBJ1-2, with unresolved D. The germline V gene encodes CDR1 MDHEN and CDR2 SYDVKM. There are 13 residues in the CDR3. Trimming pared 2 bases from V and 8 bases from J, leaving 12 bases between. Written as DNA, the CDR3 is TGTGCCAGCAGTTTAGCCGGACCGGGGGGCTACACCTTC. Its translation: CASSLAGPGGYTF.

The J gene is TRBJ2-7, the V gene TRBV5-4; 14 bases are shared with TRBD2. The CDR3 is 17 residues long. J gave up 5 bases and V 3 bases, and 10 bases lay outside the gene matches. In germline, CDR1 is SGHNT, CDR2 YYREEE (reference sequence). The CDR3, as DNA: TGTGCCAGCAGCTCCGACAAAGGGACTAGCGGGAGAGACGAGCAGTACTTC. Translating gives CASSSDKGTSGRDEQYF.

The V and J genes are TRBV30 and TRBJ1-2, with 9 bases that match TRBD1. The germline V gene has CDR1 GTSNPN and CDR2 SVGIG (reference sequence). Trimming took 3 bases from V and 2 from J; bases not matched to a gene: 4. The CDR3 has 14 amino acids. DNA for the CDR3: TGTGCCTGGAGCCGAACAGGGGGCAACTATGGCTACACCTTC. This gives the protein CAWSRTGGNYGYTF.

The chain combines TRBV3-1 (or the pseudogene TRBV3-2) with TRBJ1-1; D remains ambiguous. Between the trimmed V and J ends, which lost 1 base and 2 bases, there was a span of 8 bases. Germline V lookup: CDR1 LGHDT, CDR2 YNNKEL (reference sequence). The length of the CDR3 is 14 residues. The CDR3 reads CASSQAGANTEAFF. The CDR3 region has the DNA TGTGCCAGCAGCCAAGCAGGTGCAAACACTGAAGCTTTCTTT.

The CDR3 DNA follows: TGTGCCAGCAGTGTAGCGGGAGGGCCCCATGAGCAGTTCTTC. Encoded protein: CASSVAGGPHEQFF. This chain connects TRBV25-1 to TRBJ2-1, with TRBD2 matching over 11 bases. The CDR3 is 14 amino acids. V gave up 4 bases and J gave up 8 bases; unmatched junction bases: 4. The germline gives CDR1 MGHDK, CDR2 SYGVNS.

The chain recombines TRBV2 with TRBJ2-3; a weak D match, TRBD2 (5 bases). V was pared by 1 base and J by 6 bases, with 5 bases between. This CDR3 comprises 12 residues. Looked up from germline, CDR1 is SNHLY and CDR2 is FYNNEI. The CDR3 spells CASSEGRDTQYF. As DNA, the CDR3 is TGTGCCAGCAGTGAAGGGAGGGATACGCAGTATTTT.

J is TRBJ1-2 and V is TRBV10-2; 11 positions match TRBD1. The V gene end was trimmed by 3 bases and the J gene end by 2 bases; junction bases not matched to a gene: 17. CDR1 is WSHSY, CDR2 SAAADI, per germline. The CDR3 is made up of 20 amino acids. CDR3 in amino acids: CASSEIVPLDRGLGNYGYTF. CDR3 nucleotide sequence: TGCGCCAGCAGTGAAATAGTCCCCCTGGACAGGGGGCTCGGGAACTATGGCTACACCTTC.

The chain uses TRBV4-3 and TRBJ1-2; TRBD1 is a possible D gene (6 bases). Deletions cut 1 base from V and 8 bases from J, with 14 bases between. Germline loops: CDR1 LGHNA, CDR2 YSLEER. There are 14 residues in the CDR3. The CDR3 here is CASSQAQGNRGYTF. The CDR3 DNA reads TGCGCCAGCAGCCAAGCCCAGGGGAACAGGGGCTACACCTTC.

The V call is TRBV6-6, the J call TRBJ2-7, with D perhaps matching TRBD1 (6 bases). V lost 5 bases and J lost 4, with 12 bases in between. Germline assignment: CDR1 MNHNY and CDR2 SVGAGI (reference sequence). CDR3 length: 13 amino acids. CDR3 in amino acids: CASSPGTPYEQYF. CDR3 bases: TGTGCCAGCAGTCCCGGGACACCTTACGAGCAGTACTTC.

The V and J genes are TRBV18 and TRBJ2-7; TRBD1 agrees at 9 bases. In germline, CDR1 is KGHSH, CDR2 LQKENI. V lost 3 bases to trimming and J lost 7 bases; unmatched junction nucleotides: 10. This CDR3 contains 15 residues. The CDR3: CASSPRDRDLSEQYF. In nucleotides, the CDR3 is TGTGCCAGCTCACCCCGGGACAGGGACTTATCGGAGCAGTACTTC.